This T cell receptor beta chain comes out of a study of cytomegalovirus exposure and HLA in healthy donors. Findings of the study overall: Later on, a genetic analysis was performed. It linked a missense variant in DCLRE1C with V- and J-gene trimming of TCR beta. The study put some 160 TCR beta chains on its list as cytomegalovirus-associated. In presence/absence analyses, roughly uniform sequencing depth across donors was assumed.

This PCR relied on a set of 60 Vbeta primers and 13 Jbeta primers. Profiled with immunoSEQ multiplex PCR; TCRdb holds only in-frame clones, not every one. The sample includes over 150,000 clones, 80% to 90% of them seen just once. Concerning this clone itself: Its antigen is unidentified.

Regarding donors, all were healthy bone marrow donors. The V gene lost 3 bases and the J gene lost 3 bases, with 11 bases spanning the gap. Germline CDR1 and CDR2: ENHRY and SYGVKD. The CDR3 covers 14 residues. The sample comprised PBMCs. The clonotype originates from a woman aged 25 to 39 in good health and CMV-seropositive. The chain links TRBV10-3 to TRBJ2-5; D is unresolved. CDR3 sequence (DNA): TGTGCCATCAGTGAAAGTAACATAAAAGAGACCCAGTACTTC. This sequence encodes CAISESNIKETQYF.